The clone carrying this TCR beta chain was recorded a few times. Its antigen is currently unknown. These data come from a study of T cell responses to AZD1222 COVID-19 vaccine. The method was immunoSEQ multiplex PCR; TCRdb's version includes in-frame clones alone and lacks a portion of them. This table holds 150,000 to 200,000 clones, 88% found once. This CDR3 is 15 amino acids long. The ends were cut back, 4 bases at V and 2 bases at J, with 12 bases in the middle. Looked up from germline, CDR1 is SGHTA and CDR2 is FQGNSA. General study results and limits: The donor group comprised mostly white British people and more females; the analysis possibly underestimated clonal diversity. Nearly half of the spike-specific TCRs reportedly recognize variant regions that carry no mutations. There were repertoire samples only from the period after the peak T cell response. There were vaccine-associated CD4 TCRs across spike, dominant at 160-218 and 743-854.

The material was peripheral blood, obtained on day 0 of AZD1222 vaccination. This sequence was found in an adult in good health. V is TRBV7-2 and J is TRBJ1-5; a weak D match, TRBD1 (6 bases). CDR3 protein: CASSSRGGGNQPQHF. In DNA form, the CDR3 reads TGTGCCAGCAGCTCCCGGGGGGGCGGCAATCAGCCCCAGCATTTT.